This TCR beta chain came from a study of T cell responses to AZD1222 COVID-19 vaccine. Broader study findings: Close to half of all spike-specific TCRs reportedly target regions of the variants that are unmutated. White British ancestry dominated among donors, who included more females, and clonal diversity was possibly underestimated. Sampling captured repertoires only after the peak T cell response. Spike-specific TCR breadth and depth both grew after two AZD1222 doses.

Concerning this clone itself: Its antigen is undetermined.

Sequencing used immunoSEQ multiplex PCR; TCRdb keeps in-frame clones, though not all of them. The data show about 69,000 clones, with about four fifths seen just once and about 14% held by the top ten. The input for sequencing was peripheral blood, taken 28 days after the second AZD1222 dose. This receptor was obtained from an adult who received the AZD1222 COVID-19 vaccine.

The CDR3 sequence is CASSPPGTRGEQYF. The CDR3 nucleotides are TGTGCCAGCTCACCGCCCGGGACTAGGGGCGAGCAGTACTTC. This chain joins TRBV18 and TRBJ2-7, with TRBD2 identical over 8 bases. The CDR3 totals 14 residues. CDR1 KGHSH and CDR2 LQKENI come from the germline V gene. Losses at the gene ends were 3 bases for V and 6 bases for J; bases not matched to a gene: 7.